Listed here is a single T cell receptor beta chain. The time point: pre-sensitization, week 0. As to treatment: therapeutic diphenylcyclopropenone sensitization with weekly scalp DPC. The data were obtained in a study of human T cells and chemical hapten exposure. Overall study context: Sensitization used 2% DPC on roughly 2 cm by roughly 2 cm upper inner arm skin.

The CDR3 runs 15 residues. With V trimmed by 6 bases and J by 3 bases, 7 bases remained unmatched. Germline CDR1 SEHNR, CDR2 FQNEAQ (reference sequence). Individual cDNA molecules each carried unique molecular identifiers attached by the library. TCRdb fed the RACE reads into MiXCR, producing one record per CDR3 protein. The table records about 180,000 distinct CDR3 sequences, 25% to 35% of them present only once. The clonotype comes from a young woman with alopecia areata. Some clones in this sample may be carry-over from other donors' samples. Specimen: whole blood, collected in connection with sensitization to the hapten diphenylcyclopropenone (DPC). The V and J genes are TRBV7-9 and TRBJ2-1; 8 bases fit TRBD2. CDR3 coding DNA: TGTGCCAGCAGTCCTAAGCGGGAGCTCTACAATGAGCAGTTCTTC. This encodes CASSPKRELYNEQFF.